These T cell receptor beta chains were read from a single sample in a study of T cells in Graves' hyperthyroidism and ophthalmopathy. One entry per CDR3 protein, called by TCRdb with MiXCR from the multiplex PCR reads. Here the sample spans approximately 870,000 distinct CDR3 sequences, 35% to 40% being singletons. The sequencing input was blood. The source is a man between 18 and 29 years old with Graves' hyperthyroidism. CDR3s include the opening cysteine and the closing phenylalanine or tryptophan. The order of the fields is J gene, V gene, clone size, D gene, CDR3 protein, CDR3 DNA. D genes are given only for firm matches. Clone size appears in some rows only: once, few, many, or a class for an expanded clone.

>TRBJ1-1|TRBV29-1|-|TRBD1
CSVVGTDRNEQFF
TGCAGCGTTGTTGGGACAGACCGCAATGAGCAGTTCTTT
>TRBJ1-4|TRBV5-4|few|-
CASSLGQVDNEKLFF
TGTGCCAGCAGCTTGGGACAGGTGGATAATGAAAAACTGTTTTTT
>TRBJ1-1|TRBV19|few|-
CASSIPGRERGNTEAFF
TGTGCCAGTAGTATACCGGGCAGGGAAAGGGGAAACACTGAAGCTTTCTTT
>TRBJ1-6|TRBV25-1|once|-
CASEAPQGWGNSPLHF
TGTGCCAGCGAAGCGCCCCAGGGCTGGGGAAATTCACCCCTCCACTTT
>TRBJ2-7|TRBV7-2|-|TRBD2
CASSGRTSQYEQYF
TGCGCCAGCAGCGGAAGGACTAGCCAATACGAGCAGTACTTC
>TRBJ2-7|TRBV4-2|-|TRBD2
CASSQEGGGGGRGEQYF
TGTGCCAGCAGCCAAGAAGGCGGTGGTGGCGGGAGGGGCGAGCAGTACTTC
>TRBJ2-7|TRBV9|-|-
CASSQGRGGGPQYF
TGTGCCAGCAGCCAAGGTCGGGGTGGCGGACCGCAGTACTTC
>TRBJ1-2|TRBV12-3/TRBV12-4|-|-
CASSPPAQNGYTF
TGTGCCAGCAGTCCCCCGGCGCAAAATGGCTACACCTTC
>TRBJ1-3|TRBV13|few|-
CASSDFSGNTIYF
TGTGCCAGCTCGGACTTCTCTGGAAACACCATATATTTT
>TRBJ1-2|TRBV20-1|-|-
CSARDQKLGYTF
TGCAGTGCTAGAGATCAGAAGCTCGGCTACACCTTC
>TRBJ1-6|TRBV2|-|-
CASGGAGRHSTLHF
TGTGCCAGCGGGGGGGCAGGGCGTCATAGTACCCTCCACTTT
>TRBJ1-1|TRBV5-1|-|TRBD1
CASSLLDRAYTEAFF
TGCGCCAGCAGCTTGCTTGACAGGGCCTACACTGAAGCTTTCTTT
>TRBJ1-1|TRBV29-1|many|TRBD1
CSVGTGGTNTEAFF
TGCAGCGTTGGTACAGGGGGTACGAACACTGAAGCTTTCTTT
>TRBJ1-6|TRBV2|-|TRBD1
CASGPGQQGSPLHF
TGCGCCAGCGGCCCGGGACAGCAAGGCTCACCCCTCCACTTT
>TRBJ1-1|TRBV7-9|many|-
CASSLMAGTNTEAFF
TGTGCCAGCAGCTTAATGGCAGGGACGAACACTGAAGCTTTCTTT
>TRBJ1-5|TRBV19|many|-
CASTPQATALQPQHF
TGTGCCAGTACCCCTCAGGCCACGGCCTTGCAGCCCCAGCATTTT
>TRBJ2-5|TRBV7-8|few|-
CASSLEPLQETQYF
TGTGCCAGCAGCTTGGAACCGCTCCAAGAGACCCAGTACTTC
>TRBJ2-5|TRBV9|-|TRBD1
CASSAEQGGRETQYF
TGTGCCAGCAGCGCAGAACAGGGGGGTAGGGAGACCCAGTACTTC
>TRBJ1-3|TRBV7-2|few|-
CASGAGGGNGNTIYF
TGCGCCAGCGGCGCCGGAGGGGGAAATGGAAACACCATATATTTT
>TRBJ2-5|TRBV29-1|many|-
CSVKRTNQETQYF
TGCAGCGTCAAGAGGACAAACCAAGAGACCCAGTACTTC
>TRBJ2-5|TRBV7-7|-|TRBD2
CASSSQLAAPGTQYF
TGTGCTAGCAGCTCGCAACTAGCGGCGCCTGGGACCCAGTACTTC
>TRBJ2-7|TRBV7-9|-|TRBD1
CASSPTWDRDEQYF
TGTGCCAGCAGTCCAACTTGGGACAGGGACGAGCAGTACTTC
>TRBJ1-2|TRBV7-8|-|TRBD1
CASSPRGQDEGGYTF
TGTGCCAGCAGCCCTAGAGGACAGGACGAAGGGGGCTACACCTTC
>TRBJ1-5|TRBV19|many|TRBD1
CASSIDRVQPQHF
TGTGCCAGTAGTATCGACAGGGTTCAGCCCCAGCATTTT
>TRBJ1-3|TRBV15|-|-
CATSRVGSAGNTIYF
TGTGCCACCAGCAGAGTGGGATCCGCGGGAAACACCATATATTTT
>TRBJ2-6|TRBV15|many|-
CATSAQGKVAGANVLTF
TGTGCCACCAGCGCCCAGGGTAAGGTCGCTGGGGCCAACGTCCTGACTTTC
>TRBJ2-7|TRBV5-1|-|-
CASSLEVGVLHEQYF
TGCGCCAGCAGCTTGGAGGTAGGGGTCTTGCACGAGCAGTACTTC
>TRBJ2-6|TRBV14|many|-
CASSPGTTGANVLTF
TGTGCCAGCAGCCCAGGAACGACTGGGGCCAACGTCCTGACTTTC
>TRBJ1-5|TRBV10-1|many|-
CASSDVLGPIRTCPNQPQHF
TGCGCCAGCAGTGACGTCCTAGGACCGATCAGGACTTGCCCCAATCAGCCCCAGCATTTT
>TRBJ2-5|TRBV20-1|-|-
CSATSAQTQYF
TGCAGTGCTACTAGCGCCCAGACCCAGTACTTC
>TRBJ1-6|TRBV20-1|many|-
CSASVTPLHF
TGCAGTGCTAGCGTTACCCCCCTCCACTTT
>TRBJ1-4|TRBV2|-|-
CASSARLGGYGEKLFF
TGTGCCAGCAGTGCTCGCCTCGGGGGGTATGGTGAAAAACTGTTTTTT
>TRBJ2-5|TRBV9|few|TRBD2
CASSGSGRRETQYF
TGTGCCAGCAGCGGTAGCGGGAGACGAGAGACCCAGTACTTC
>TRBJ1-2|TRBV29-1|-|TRBD1
CSSLEPGGDGYTF
TGCAGCAGCCTCGAGCCAGGGGGTGATGGCTACACCTTC
>TRBJ2-5|TRBV18|-|TRBD1
CASSPRTGGAKETQYF
TGTGCCAGCTCACCACGGACAGGGGGCGCGAAGGAGACCCAGTACTTC
>TRBJ1-2|TRBV19|few|-
CASSISGRTNYGYTF
TGTGCCAGTAGTATTTCGGGCAGGACTAACTATGGCTACACCTTC
>TRBJ1-1|TRBV9|-|-
CASSPRRTKNTEAFF
TGTGCCAGCTCACCAAGAAGGACAAAGAACACTGAAGCTTTCTTT
>TRBJ1-2|TRBV15|-|-
CATSRNTGTTYGYTF
TGTGCCACCAGCAGAAATACAGGGACAACCTATGGCTACACCTTC
>TRBJ1-4|TRBV7-9|-|TRBD1
CASSLGAGGSEKLFF
TGTGCCAGCAGCTTAGGGGCAGGGGGCTCTGAAAAACTGTTTTTT